This is a list of T cell receptor beta chains from one sample in a study of cytomegalovirus exposure and HLA in healthy donors. Sequenced by immunoSEQ multiplex PCR; TCRdb stores in-frame clones only, minus some. The data hold around 80,000 clones, with 60% to 85% observed a single time. The sequenced sample was PBMCs. Receptors originate from a man in his forties in good health and CMV-seronegative. CDR3s include the opening cysteine and the closing phenylalanine or tryptophan. The order of the fields is CDR3 length, clone size, V gene, J gene, D gene, CDR3 protein, CDR3 DNA. A D gene is named only where the DNA matches it firmly. Size tells how often a clone was seen (once, few, many) or the class of an expanded clone, and some rows leave it out.

cdr3_length: 16
clone_size: NA
v_call: TRBV11-2
j_call: TRBJ2-3
d_call: NA
cdr3_aa: CASSSAGHGLADTQYF
cdr3_nt: TGTGCCAGCAGCTCAGCTGGACACGGCTTAGCAGATACGCAGTATTTT

cdr3_length: 12
clone_size: NA
v_call: TRBV7-9
j_call: TRBJ1-4
d_call: NA
cdr3_aa: CASGQSNEKLFF
cdr3_nt: TGTGCCAGTGGACAGTCAAATGAAAAACTGTTTTTT

cdr3_length: 14
clone_size: NA
v_call: TRBV9
j_call: TRBJ2-5
d_call: NA
cdr3_aa: CASSVVPERETQYF
cdr3_nt: TGTGCCAGCAGCGTAGTCCCAGAGAGGGAGACCCAGTACTTC

cdr3_length: 16
clone_size: NA
v_call: TRBV11-3
j_call: TRBJ2-2
d_call: NA
cdr3_aa: CASSLEQGGYTGELFF
cdr3_nt: TGTGCCAGCAGCTTAGAACAGGGCGGGTACACCGGGGAGCTGTTTTTT

cdr3_length: 14
clone_size: NA
v_call: TRBV6-5
j_call: TRBJ1-2
d_call: NA
cdr3_aa: CASSYSIFGYGYTF
cdr3_nt: TGTGCCAGCAGTTACTCGATATTCGGCTATGGCTACACCTTC

cdr3_length: 12
clone_size: NA
v_call: TRBV6-1
j_call: TRBJ2-7
d_call: NA
cdr3_aa: CASRNPGYEQYF
cdr3_nt: TGTGCCAGCAGAAACCCAGGGTACGAGCAGTACTTC

cdr3_length: 14
clone_size: once
v_call: TRBV10-3
j_call: TRBJ1-2
d_call: TRBD1
cdr3_aa: CAISPEQGNYGYTF
cdr3_nt: TGTGCCATCAGTCCCGAACAGGGGAACTATGGCTACACCTTC

cdr3_length: 16
clone_size: NA
v_call: TRBV5-1
j_call: TRBJ1-1
d_call: NA
cdr3_aa: CASSLPGSGLSTEAFF
cdr3_nt: TGCGCCAGCAGCTTGCCGGGATCAGGATTAAGCACTGAAGCTTTCTTT

cdr3_length: 16
clone_size: NA
v_call: TRBV5-5
j_call: TRBJ2-2
d_call: NA
cdr3_aa: CASSLAPQSNTGELFF
cdr3_nt: TGTGCCAGCAGCTTGGCCCCCCAATCGAACACCGGGGAGCTGTTTTTT

cdr3_length: 15
clone_size: NA
v_call: TRBV19
j_call: TRBJ2-1
d_call: TRBD2
cdr3_aa: CASRTGTSGSNEQFF
cdr3_nt: TGTGCCAGCCGAACCGGGACTAGCGGGAGCAATGAGCAGTTCTTC

cdr3_length: 15
clone_size: NA
v_call: TRBV7-2
j_call: TRBJ1-2
d_call: TRBD1
cdr3_aa: CASSFRQGRLGGYTF
cdr3_nt: TGTGCCAGCAGCTTCCGACAGGGACGTCTCGGAGGCTACACCTTC

cdr3_length: 15
clone_size: NA
v_call: TRBV19
j_call: TRBJ2-1
d_call: TRBD2
cdr3_aa: CASSISSGEHNEQFF
cdr3_nt: TGTGCCAGTAGTATAAGTAGCGGGGAGCACAATGAGCAGTTCTTC

cdr3_length: 11
clone_size: NA
v_call: TRBV28
j_call: TRBJ2-7
d_call: NA
cdr3_aa: CASSPRNEQYF
cdr3_nt: TGTGCCAGCAGTCCTAGGAACGAGCAGTACTTC

cdr3_length: 15
clone_size: NA
v_call: TRBV28
j_call: TRBJ2-2
d_call: TRBD1
cdr3_aa: CASSTGTGDTGELFF
cdr3_nt: TGTGCCAGCTCCACCGGGACAGGGGACACCGGGGAGCTGTTTTTT

cdr3_length: 14
clone_size: once
v_call: TRBV18
j_call: TRBJ2-7
d_call: TRBD2
cdr3_aa: CASSPSGGRYEQYF
cdr3_nt: TGTGCCAGCTCACCATCGGGGGGGAGGTACGAGCAGTACTTC

cdr3_length: 16
clone_size: NA
v_call: TRBV10-3
j_call: TRBJ2-3
d_call: TRBD2
cdr3_aa: CAISVETSGITDTQYF
cdr3_nt: TGTGCCATCAGTGTGGAGACTAGCGGTATCACAGATACGCAGTATTTT

cdr3_length: 13
clone_size: NA
v_call: TRBV28
j_call: TRBJ1-2
d_call: NA
cdr3_aa: CASRQKTHYGYTF
cdr3_nt: TGTGCCAGCAGGCAAAAAACACACTATGGCTACACCTTC

cdr3_length: 15
clone_size: NA
v_call: TRBV2
j_call: TRBJ2-7
d_call: TRBD1
cdr3_aa: CASSEGADRAREQYF
cdr3_nt: TGTGCCAGCAGTGAAGGCGCGGACAGGGCTCGGGAGCAGTACTTC

cdr3_length: 15
clone_size: NA
v_call: TRBV6-4
j_call: TRBJ2-3
d_call: NA
cdr3_aa: CASSDSRRGGDTQYF
cdr3_nt: TGTGCCAGCAGTGACTCGAGGAGGGGGGGAGATACGCAGTATTTT

cdr3_length: 14
clone_size: few
v_call: TRBV5-1
j_call: TRBJ2-1
d_call: NA
cdr3_aa: CASSLAGIYNEQFF
cdr3_nt: TGCGCCAGCAGCTTGGCGGGAATTTACAATGAGCAGTTCTTC

cdr3_length: 15
clone_size: NA
v_call: TRBV12-5
j_call: TRBJ2-2
d_call: NA
cdr3_aa: CASGFGGGGTGELFF
cdr3_nt: TGTGCTAGTGGTTTTGGGGGCGGGGGCACCGGGGAGCTGTTTTTT

cdr3_length: 15
clone_size: NA
v_call: TRBV6-1
j_call: TRBJ1-5
d_call: NA
cdr3_aa: CASNLQAQGNQPQHF
cdr3_nt: TGTGCCAGCAACCTACAGGCCCAGGGCAATCAGCCCCAGCATTTT